The 13 T cell receptor beta chains listed next were all sequenced from one sample in a study of molecular identifiers for immune sequencing clone quantification. TCRdb re-derived calls from the PCR reads in MiXCR, one entry per CDR3 protein. The profile covers about 36,000 distinct CDR3 sequences, with about 20% appearing a single time and approximately 1.2% taken by the ten largest. Sequencing was performed on naive CD8+ T cells from blood, with Jurkat cell RNA spiked in. As for subset: FACS-sorted CD8+CD4-CCR7+CD45RA+ naive T cells. These receptors were taken from a human donor in good health. Some libraries in this study had Jurkat cell RNA spiked in.

This clonotype is medium-sized in the sample. The chain recombines TRBV7-2 with TRBJ2-3; the D gene is possibly TRBD1 (5 bases). This CDR3 has 15 residues. Germline V gene sequence: CDR1 SGHTA, CDR2 FQGNSA. Trimming stripped 2 bases from V and 5 bases from J, with 14 bases between. The CDR3: CASSLTDTNGDTQYF. In DNA form, the CDR3 reads TGTGCCAGCAGCTTAACGGACACGAATGGAGATACGCAGTATTTT.

In this sample, this clonotype turned up many times. The J gene is TRBJ2-3, the V gene TRBV28; D unresolved. The V end lost 7 bases, the J end lost 2 bases, and 10 bases lay between the germline ends. This CDR3 comprises 13 residues. The germline CDR1 and CDR2 sequences are MDHEN and SYDVKM. DNA for the CDR3: TGTGCCAGCACCCCCTCTCACACAGATACGCAGTATTTT. Translated, it gives CASTPSHTDTQYF.

This clonotype appeared many times. The chain recombines TRBV20-1 with TRBJ2-1, with D possibly being TRBD2 (5 bases). This CDR3 has 14 amino acids. CDR1 is DFQATT and CDR2 is SNEGSKA in the germline V gene (reference sequence). V shed 5 bases and J shed 7 bases, with 18 bases lying between them. DNA for the CDR3: TGCAGTGCTGGCCTAGCAGATTATGGAAATGAGCAGTTCTTC. It is translated as CSAGLADYGNEQFF.

This clonotype was recorded many times. The chain is built from TRBV29-1 and TRBJ2-3, with D perhaps TRBD1 (6 bases). The CDR3 runs 14 residues. Trimming cost V 3 bases and J 2 bases, with 12 bases left between them. CDR1 is SQVTM, CDR2 ANQGSEA, per germline. The CDR3 nucleotides are TGCAGCGTTGAGGCAGGGGCACACACAGATACGCAGTATTTT. It encodes CSVEAGAHTDTQYF.

The table lists this clonotype with many counts. The chain combines TRBV29-1 with TRBJ1-1; possible D gene TRBD1, 5 bases. Trimming pared 6 bases from V and 6 bases from J, leaving 14 bases between. This CDR3 is built from 12 residues. Germline CDR1 reads SQVTM; CDR2 reads ANQGSEA. Written as DNA, the CDR3 is TGCAGCGTGAGGACGGGGCTGGCTGAAGCTTTCTTT. Translated, it gives CSVRTGLAEAFF.

This clonotype has at least ten counts. The DNA for the CDR3 is TGTGCCAGCAGTTTCCTAGCGGGAGCTTCAGATACGCAGTATTTT. Translation: CASSFLAGASDTQYF. The J gene is TRBJ2-3, the V gene TRBV28, with 10 bases aligning to TRBD2. This CDR3 is built from 15 residues. Per germline, CDR1 MDHEN and CDR2 SYDVKM. Trimming removed 3 bases from V and 4 bases from J; junction bases left unmatched: 4.

Points on this clonotype: A much bigger clone sits one base away, suggesting this may be a read error. V is TRBV5-6 and J is TRBJ2-1, with D unresolved. This CDR3 region has 13 residues. Between the trimmed V and J ends, which lost 0 bases and 6 bases, there was a span of 7 bases. Germline lookup yields CDR1 SGHDT and CDR2 YYEEEE. The CDR3 nucleotides read TGTGCCAGCAGCTTGGATGGGCTCAATGAGCAGTTCTTC. The encoded protein is CASSLDGLNEQFF.

In this sample, this clonotype turned up a few times. This clone may be a read error of a much larger clone one base away. The CDR3 carries no conserved terminal phenylalanine or tryptophan, so it likely arises from a read error. The chain joins TRBV19 to TRBJ2-3; the D gene could be TRBD1 or TRBD2 (5 bases each). V lost 9 bases, J lost 4 bases, and 14 bases lay in between. CDR1 and CDR2 from the germline V gene are LNHDA and SQIVND (reference sequence). This CDR3 has 13 amino acids. Written as DNA, the CDR3 is TGTGCCAGCAACCCCGGGACCCCAGATACGCAGTATTCT. It codes for CASNPGTPDTQYS.

This clonotype is medium-sized in the sample. The V gene is TRBV9, the J gene TRBJ2-3; unclear D gene. Trimming stripped 3 bases from V and 2 bases from J, with 4 bases between. Germline V gene lookup returns CDR1 SGDLS and CDR2 YYNGEE. The length of the CDR3 is 12 residues. CDR3: CASSANTDTQYF. In nucleotides, the CDR3 is TGTGCCAGCAGCGCCAACACAGATACGCAGTATTTT.

Many counts were recorded for this clonotype. The rearrangement uses TRBV12-3 or TRBV12-4 and TRBJ2-5; D is unclear. V lost 1 base and J 1 base, leaving 4 bases between the germline ends. The CDR3 has 13 amino acids. The CDR3: CASSLGPQETQYF. Here the CDR3 DNA reads TGTGCCAGCAGTTTAGGGCCCCAAGAGACCCAGTACTTC.

There are many counts of this clonotype. The chain couples TRBV7-6 to TRBJ2-4; no definite D call. There are 16 residues in the CDR3. V was clipped by 3 bases and J by 1 base, with 13 bases between them. The germline V gene encodes CDR1 SGHVS and CDR2 FNYEAQ. The CDR3 is CASSLEPSGAKNIQYF. CDR3 nucleotide sequence: TGTGCCAGCAGCTTGGAACCCTCGGGCGCCAAAAACATTCAGTACTTC.

The table lists this clonotype with a few counts. This rearrangement joins TRBV11-2 to TRBJ2-1; no reliable D call. V lost 8 bases, J lost 2 bases, and 10 bases lay in between. Germline CDR1 is SGHAT and CDR2 is FQNNGV. The CDR3 spans 13 residues. The CDR3, as DNA: TGTGCCAGCTGTTCCCCAACCTACAATGAGCAGTTCTTC. Translated: CASCSPTYNEQFF.

This clonotype was counted many times. The chain has TRBV7-3 and TRBJ2-2; no firm D call. The CDR3 is 14 residues long. V was pared by 3 bases and J by 1 base, with 6 bases between. Germline CDR1 is SGHTA and CDR2 is FQGTGA. Here the CDR3 reads CASSLGVNTGELFF. The CDR3 DNA reads TGTGCCAGCAGCTTGGGCGTGAACACCGGGGAGCTGTTTTTT.